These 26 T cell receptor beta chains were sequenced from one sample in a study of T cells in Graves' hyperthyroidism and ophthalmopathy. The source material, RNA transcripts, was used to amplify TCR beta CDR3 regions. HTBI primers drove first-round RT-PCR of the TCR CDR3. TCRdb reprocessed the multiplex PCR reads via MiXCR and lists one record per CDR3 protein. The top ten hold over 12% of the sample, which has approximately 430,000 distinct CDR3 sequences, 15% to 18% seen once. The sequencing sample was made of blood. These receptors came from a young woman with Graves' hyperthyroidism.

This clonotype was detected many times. The CDR3, as DNA: TGTGCCAGCAGTCCTATACAGGGGGCGGGTGAAGCTTTCTTT. The encoded protein is CASSPIQGAGEAFF. J is TRBJ1-1 and V is TRBV6-2 or TRBV6-3, with 9 bases lining up with TRBD1. From germline, CDR1 is MNHEY and CDR2 SVGEGT. Losses at the gene ends were 5 bases for V and 7 bases for J; bases not matched to a gene: 8. The CDR3 is 14 amino acids.

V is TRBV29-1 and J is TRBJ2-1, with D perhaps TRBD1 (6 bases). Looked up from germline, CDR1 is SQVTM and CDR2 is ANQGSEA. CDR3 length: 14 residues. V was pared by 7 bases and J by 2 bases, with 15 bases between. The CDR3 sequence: CSAHRDTPYNEQFF. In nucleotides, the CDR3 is TGCAGCGCCCACCGGGACACACCCTACAATGAGCAGTTCTTC.

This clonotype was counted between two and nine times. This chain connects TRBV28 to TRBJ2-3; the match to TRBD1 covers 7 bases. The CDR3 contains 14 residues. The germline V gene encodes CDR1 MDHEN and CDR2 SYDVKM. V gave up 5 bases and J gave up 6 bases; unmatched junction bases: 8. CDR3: CASSEGQPGDTQYF. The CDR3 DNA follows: TGTGCCAGCAGTGAGGGACAGCCAGGGGATACGCAGTATTTT.

The CDR3 region is CASSYLQGNSYEQYF. CDR3 nucleotides: TGTGCCAGCAGTTACCTGCAGGGAAATTCCTACGAGCAGTACTTC. This rearrangement joins TRBV6-5 to TRBJ2-7; maybe TRBD1 (5 bases). The V gene's germline CDR1 is MNHEY and CDR2 SVGAGI. CDR3 length: 15 residues. Trimming stripped 2 bases from V and 1 base from J, with 12 bases between.

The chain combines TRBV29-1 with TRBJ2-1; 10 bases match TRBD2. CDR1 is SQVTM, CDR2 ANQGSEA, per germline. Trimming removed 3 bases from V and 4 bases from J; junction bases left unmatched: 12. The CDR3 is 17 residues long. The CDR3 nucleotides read TGCAGCGTTGATTCCCCGCTGCTAGCGGGAGCTTACAATGAGCAGTTCTTC. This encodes CSVDSPLLAGAYNEQFF.

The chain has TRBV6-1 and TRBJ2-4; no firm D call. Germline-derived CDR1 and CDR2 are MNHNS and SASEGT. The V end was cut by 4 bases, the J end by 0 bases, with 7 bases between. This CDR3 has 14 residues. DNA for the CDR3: TGTGCCAGCAGTGCGACTTTAGCCAAAAACATTCAGTACTTC. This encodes CASSATLAKNIQYF.

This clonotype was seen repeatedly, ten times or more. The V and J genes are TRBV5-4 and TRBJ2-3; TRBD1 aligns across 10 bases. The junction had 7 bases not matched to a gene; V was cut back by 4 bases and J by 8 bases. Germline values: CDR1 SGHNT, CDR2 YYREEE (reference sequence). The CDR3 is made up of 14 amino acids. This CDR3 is CASSRTGGRGTQYF. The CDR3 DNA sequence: TGTGCCAGCAGCCGGACAGGGGGAAGGGGTACGCAGTATTTT.

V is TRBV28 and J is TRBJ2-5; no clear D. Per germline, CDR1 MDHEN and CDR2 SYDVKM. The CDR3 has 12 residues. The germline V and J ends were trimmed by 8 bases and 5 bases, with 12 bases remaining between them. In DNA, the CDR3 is TGTGCCAGCGGAGCGACCGCGGAGACCCAGTACTTC. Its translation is CASGATAETQYF.

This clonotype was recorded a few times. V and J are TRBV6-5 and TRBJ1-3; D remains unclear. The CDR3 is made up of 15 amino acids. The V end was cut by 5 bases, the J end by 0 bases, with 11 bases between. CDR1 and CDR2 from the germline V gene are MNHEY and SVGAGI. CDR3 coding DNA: TGTGCCAGCAGTACCCGACCGAGCTCTGGAAACACCATATATTTT. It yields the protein CASSTRPSSGNTIYF.

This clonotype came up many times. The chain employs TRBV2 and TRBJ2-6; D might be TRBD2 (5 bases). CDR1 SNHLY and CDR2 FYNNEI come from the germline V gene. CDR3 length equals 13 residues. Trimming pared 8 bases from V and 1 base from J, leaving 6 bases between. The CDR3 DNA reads TGTGCCAGCGAGGGTTCTGGGGCCAACGTCCTGACTTTC. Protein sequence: CASEGSGANVLTF.

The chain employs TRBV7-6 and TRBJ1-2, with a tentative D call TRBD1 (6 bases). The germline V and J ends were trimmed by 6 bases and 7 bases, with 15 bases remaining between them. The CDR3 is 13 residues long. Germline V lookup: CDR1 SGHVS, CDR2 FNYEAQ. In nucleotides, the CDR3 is TGTGCCAGCAGTCAACAGGGTCTGGGTGGCTACACCTTC. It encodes CASSQQGLGGYTF.

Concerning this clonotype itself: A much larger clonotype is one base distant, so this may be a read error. The CDR3: CASGSYYGTDNEQYF. DNA of the CDR3: TGTGCTAGTGGCTCATACTACGGGACTGACAATGAGCAGTACTTC. V gene TRBV12-5 combines with J gene TRBJ2-7; possibly TRBD2 for D (6 bases). V lost 6 bases to trimming and J lost 7 bases, with 22 bases between them. The V gene's germline CDR1 is LGHNT and CDR2 FRNRAP. The CDR3 totals 15 residues.

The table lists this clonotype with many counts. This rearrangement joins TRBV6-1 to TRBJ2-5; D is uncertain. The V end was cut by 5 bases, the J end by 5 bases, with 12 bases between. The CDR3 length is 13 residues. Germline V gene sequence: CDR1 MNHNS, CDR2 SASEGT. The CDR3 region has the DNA TGTGCCAGCAGTTACCCCGTAGGGGAGACCCAGTACTTC. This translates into CASSYPVGETQYF.

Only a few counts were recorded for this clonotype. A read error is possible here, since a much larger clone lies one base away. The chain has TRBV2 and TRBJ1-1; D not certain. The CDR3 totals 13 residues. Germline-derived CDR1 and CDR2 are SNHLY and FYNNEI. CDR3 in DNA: TGTGCCACCTCCGGGGAGCTCGACACTGAAGCTTCCTTT. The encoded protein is CATSGELDTEASF.

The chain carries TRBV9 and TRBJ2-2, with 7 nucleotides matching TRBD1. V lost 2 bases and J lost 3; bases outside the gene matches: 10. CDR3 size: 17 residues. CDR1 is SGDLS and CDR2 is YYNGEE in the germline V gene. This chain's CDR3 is CASSVLSQGQHTGELFF. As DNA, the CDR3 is TGTGCCAGCAGCGTTTTGAGTCAGGGACAGCACACCGGGGAGCTGTTTTTT.

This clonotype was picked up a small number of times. The CDR3 protein is CASSPGDTWDQPQHF. In nucleotides, the CDR3 is TGTGCCAGCAGCCCAGGGGATACATGGGATCAGCCCCAGCATTTT. J is TRBJ1-5 and V is TRBV28, with D maybe TRBD1 (6 bases). Trimming stripped 6 bases from V and 5 bases from J, with 17 bases between. Germline V gene sequence: CDR1 MDHEN, CDR2 SYDVKM. This CDR3 spans 15 amino acids.

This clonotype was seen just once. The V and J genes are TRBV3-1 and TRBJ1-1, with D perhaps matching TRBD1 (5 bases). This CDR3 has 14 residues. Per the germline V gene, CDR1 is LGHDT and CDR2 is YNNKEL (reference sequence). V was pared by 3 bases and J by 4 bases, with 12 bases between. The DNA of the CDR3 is TGTGCCAGCAGCCAGATGGAGGGGATCACTGAAGCTTTCTTT. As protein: CASSQMEGITEAFF.

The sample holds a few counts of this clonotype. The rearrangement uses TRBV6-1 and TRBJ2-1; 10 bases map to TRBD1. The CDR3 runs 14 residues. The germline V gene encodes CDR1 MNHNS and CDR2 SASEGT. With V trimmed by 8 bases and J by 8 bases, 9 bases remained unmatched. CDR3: CASGETGGVYEQFF. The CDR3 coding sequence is TGTGCCAGCGGAGAGACAGGGGGCGTTTATGAGCAGTTCTTC.

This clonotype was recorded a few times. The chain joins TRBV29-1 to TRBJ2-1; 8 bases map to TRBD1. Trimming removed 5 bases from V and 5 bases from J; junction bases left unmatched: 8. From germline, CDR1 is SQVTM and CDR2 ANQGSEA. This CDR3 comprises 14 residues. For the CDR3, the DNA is TGCAGCGTTCCGGACAGGGTATCCGACAATGAGCAGTTCTTC. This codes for CSVPDRVSDNEQFF.

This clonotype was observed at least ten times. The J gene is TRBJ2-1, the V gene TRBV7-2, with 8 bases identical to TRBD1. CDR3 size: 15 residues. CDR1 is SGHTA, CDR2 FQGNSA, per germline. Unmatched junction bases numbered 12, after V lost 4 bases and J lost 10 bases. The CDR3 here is CASSSGQGIGREQFF. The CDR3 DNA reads TGTGCCAGCAGCTCCGGACAGGGTATTGGACGGGAGCAGTTCTTC. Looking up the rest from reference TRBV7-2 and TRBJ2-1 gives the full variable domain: GAGVSQSPSNKVTEKGKDVELRCDPISGHTALYWYRQSLGQGLEFLIYFQGNSAPDKSGLPSDRFSAERTGGSVSTLTIQRTQQEDSAVYLCASSSGQGIGREQFFGPGTRLTVL.

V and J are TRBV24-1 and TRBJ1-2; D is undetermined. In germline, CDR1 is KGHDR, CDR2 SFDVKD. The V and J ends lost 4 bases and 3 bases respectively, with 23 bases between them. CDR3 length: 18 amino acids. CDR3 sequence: CATSDLQPTHELDYGYTF. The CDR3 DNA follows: TGTGCCACCAGTGACCTTCAACCGACACACGAGCTCGACTATGGCTACACCTTC.

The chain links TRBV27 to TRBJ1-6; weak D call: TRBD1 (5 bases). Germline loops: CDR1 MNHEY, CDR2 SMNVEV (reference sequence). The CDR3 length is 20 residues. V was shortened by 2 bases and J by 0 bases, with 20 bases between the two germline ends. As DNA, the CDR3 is TGTGCCAGCAGTTTAAATCCGACAGTAGCCCAGAGCTCCTATAATTCACCCCTCCACTTT. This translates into CASSLNPTVAQSSYNSPLHF.

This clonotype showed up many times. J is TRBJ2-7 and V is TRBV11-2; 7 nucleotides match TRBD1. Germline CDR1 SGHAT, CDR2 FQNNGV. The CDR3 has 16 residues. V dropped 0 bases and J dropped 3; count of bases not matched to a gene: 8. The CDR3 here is CASSLERPGQHYEQYF. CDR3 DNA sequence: TGTGCCAGCAGCTTAGAAAGACCGGGACAGCACTACGAGCAGTACTTC. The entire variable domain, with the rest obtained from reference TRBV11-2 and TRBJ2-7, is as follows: EAGVAQSPRYKIIEKRQSVAFWCNPISGHATLYWYQQILGQGPKLLIQFQNNGVVDDSQLPKDRFSAERLKGVDSTLKIQPAKLEDSAVYLCASSLERPGQHYEQYFGPGTRLTVT.

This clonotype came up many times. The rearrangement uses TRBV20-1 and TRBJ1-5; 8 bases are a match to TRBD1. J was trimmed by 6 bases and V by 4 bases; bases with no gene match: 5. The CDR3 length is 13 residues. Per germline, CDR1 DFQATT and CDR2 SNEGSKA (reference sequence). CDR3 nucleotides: TGCAGTGCTACGACAGGGGTCACTCAGCCCCAGCATTTT. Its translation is CSATTGVTQPQHF.

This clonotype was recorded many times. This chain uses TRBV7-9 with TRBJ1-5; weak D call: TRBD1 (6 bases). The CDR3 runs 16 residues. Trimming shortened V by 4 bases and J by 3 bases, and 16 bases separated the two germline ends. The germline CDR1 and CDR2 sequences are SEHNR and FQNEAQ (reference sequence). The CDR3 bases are TGTGCCAGCAGCTCTACGGCGGGGGCATTCAATCAGCCCCAGCATTTT. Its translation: CASSSTAGAFNQPQHF. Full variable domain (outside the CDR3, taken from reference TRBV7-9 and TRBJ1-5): DTGVSQNPRHKITKRGQNVTFRCDPISEHNRLYWYRQTLGQGPEFLTYFQNEAQLEKSRLLSDRFSAERPKGSFSTLEIQRTEQGDSAMYLCASSSTAGAFNQPQHFGDGTRLSIL.

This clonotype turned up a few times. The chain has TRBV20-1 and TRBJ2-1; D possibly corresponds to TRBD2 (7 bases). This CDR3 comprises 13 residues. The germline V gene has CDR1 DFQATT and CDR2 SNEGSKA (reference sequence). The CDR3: CRVVGGAWNEQFF. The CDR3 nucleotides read TGCAGAGTGGTGGGGGGGGCCTGGAATGAGCAGTTCTTC.